What follows are 2 T cell receptor beta chains derived from one specimen sequenced in a study of blood T cells in healthy people across ages. Through a sample-barcoded 5' primer and a J-beta primer mix, a second PCR was run for roughly 6 to 11 cycles. TCRdb passed the 5' RACE reads through MiXCR, listing each CDR3 protein once. The sample includes more than 1 million distinct CDR3 sequences, 45% of them seen just once. The material sequenced was blood. The receptors come from an older woman in good health.

The chain carries TRBV9 and TRBJ2-5; D might be TRBD2 (5 bases). CDR3 length: 13 amino acids. V shed 0 bases and J shed 6 bases, with 9 bases lying between them. The germline V gene encodes CDR1 SGDLS and CDR2 YYNGEE. DNA of the CDR3: TGTGCCAGCAGCGTAGACGACGGGAAGACCCAGTACTTC. It encodes CASSVDDGKTQYF. Using reference TRBV9 and TRBJ2-5 for the parts outside the CDR3, the full variable domain is DSGVTQTPKHLITATGQRVTLRCSPRSGDLSVYWYQQSLDQGLQFLIQYYNGEERAKGNILERFSAQQFPDLHSELNLSSLELGDSALYFCASSVDDGKTQYFGPGTRLLVL.

This chain connects TRBV27 to TRBJ1-2, with 7 bases matching TRBD1. The CDR3 covers 14 residues. V was clipped by 4 bases and J by 7 bases; unmatched bases: 9. The germline V gene encodes CDR1 MNHEY and CDR2 SMNVEV (reference sequence). The CDR3 region is CASSSADRVGGYTF. The CDR3, as DNA: TGTGCCAGCAGTTCCGCCGACAGGGTGGGTGGCTACACCTTC.